These 15 T cell receptor beta chains originate from one sample sequenced in a study of neoadjuvant anti-PD-1 for oral cavity cancer (TCRdb year 2021). The sample's time point label, in plain terms: after neoadjuvant nivolumab, at surgical resection. The library came from the immunoSEQ multiplex PCR assay. TCRdb holds this immuneACCESS table with in-frame rearrangements only. Some clones are missing; in checked studies, unresolved V genes explain under half, and the rest has no known cause. The sample includes approximately 68,000 clones, with approximately 87% observed a single time. In total, the top ten clones hold 2.5% to 3% of the sample. Sequenced material: PBMCs, taken after nivolumab (anti-PD-1) treatment. These receptors were collected from a person aged 35-79 years with oral cavity squamous cell carcinoma.

The chain uses TRBV27 and TRBJ2-5, with D hard to call. The V end was cut by 4 bases, the J end by 4 bases, with 10 bases between. Germline V gives CDR1 MNHEY, CDR2 SMNVEV (reference sequence). The CDR3 has 13 residues. The chain's CDR3 is CASSSTWGETQYF. The DNA for the CDR3 is TGTGCCAGCAGTTCGACATGGGGAGAGACCCAGTACTTC.

The rearrangement uses TRBV18 and TRBJ1-2; D is ambiguous. Germline loops: CDR1 KGHSH, CDR2 LQKENI. V was shortened by 0 bases and J by 1 base, with 6 bases between the two germline ends. The CDR3 length is 14 residues. CDR3 residues: CASSPPSLNYGYTF. In DNA, the CDR3 is TGTGCCAGCTCACCACCAAGCCTTAACTATGGCTACACCTTC.

This clone was picked up a small number of times. The V gene is TRBV29-1, the J gene TRBJ1-4; maybe TRBD1 (5 bases). The CDR3 sequence is 17 residues long. The V gene lost 6 bases and the J gene lost 0 bases, with 20 bases spanning the gap. The germline V gene encodes CDR1 SQVTM and CDR2 ANQGSEA. The CDR3 nucleotides are TGCAGCGTAGTTGGGTGGGAGGGGACTACAACTAATGAAAAACTGTTTTTT. Its protein is CSVVGWEGTTTNEKLFF. The complete variable domain, with remaining parts taken from reference TRBV29-1 and TRBJ1-4, reads SAVISQKPSRDICQRGTSLTIQCQVDSQVTMMFWYRQQPGQSLTLIATANQGSEATYESGFVIDKFPISRPNLTFSTLTVSNMSPEDSSIYLCSVVGWEGTTTNEKLFFGSGTQLSVL.

The chain links TRBV5-1 to TRBJ2-2, with a weak D call TRBD1 (6 bases). Trimming cost V 0 bases and J 4 bases, with 7 bases left between them. The CDR3 extends over 14 amino acids. Looked up from germline, CDR1 is SGHRS and CDR2 is YFSETQ. CDR3 sequence reads: CASSLEGVTGELFF. The CDR3 DNA sequence: TGCGCCAGCAGCTTGGAGGGGGTCACCGGGGAGCTGTTTTTT.

The V and J genes are TRBV5-6 and TRBJ1-1; 10 bases match TRBD1. Germline V gives CDR1 SGHDT, CDR2 YYEEEE. The V segment lost 4 bases and the J segment 7 bases; nucleotides outside the gene matches: 22. CDR3 length: 19 amino acids. The CDR3 DNA follows: TGTGCCAGCAGCACCACGCTCGGGACAGGGGAAGAGATATTGGGTGAAGCTTTCTTT. This encodes CASSTTLGTGEEILGEAFF. The full variable domain, in which reference TRBV5-6 and TRBJ1-1 provide the parts outside the CDR3, is DAGVTQSPTHLIKTRGQQVTLRCSPKSGHDTVSWYQQALGQGPQFIFQYYEEEERQRGNFPDRFSGHQFPNYSSELNVNALLLGDSALYLCASSTTLGTGEEILGEAFFGQGTRLTVV.

The chain is built from TRBV9 and TRBJ2-5, with D possibly TRBD2 on 5 matching bases. The CDR3 runs to 13 residues. Trimming shortened V by 0 bases and J by 9 bases, and 12 bases separated the two germline ends. Germline loops: CDR1 SGDLS, CDR2 YYNGEE. The CDR3 here is CASSVDSGKPQYF. DNA for the CDR3: TGTGCCAGCAGCGTAGATTCGGGAAAGCCCCAGTACTTC.

In this sample, this clone turned up once. This sequence joins TRBV6-5 and TRBJ1-1; D is possibly TRBD1 (5 bases). Germline values: CDR1 MNHEY, CDR2 SVGAGI. The V end lost 5 bases, the J end lost 0 bases, and 13 bases lay between the germline ends. The CDR3 runs 15 residues. Here the CDR3 reads CASSITGNMNTEAFF. CDR3 bases: TGTGCCAGCAGTATTACAGGTAACATGAACACTGAAGCTTTCTTT.

V gene TRBV30 combines with J gene TRBJ2-4; D ambiguous. Germline loops: CDR1 GTSNPN, CDR2 SVGIG (reference sequence). The V gene lost 5 bases and the J gene lost 9 bases, with 5 bases spanning the gap. The CDR3 sequence is 9 residues long. CDR3 sequence: CAWAGIQYF. The CDR3 DNA reads TGTGCCTGGGCCGGCATTCAGTACTTC.

In this sample, this clone turned up once. This chain joins TRBV30 and TRBJ2-7; D is perhaps TRBD2 (6 bases). CDR1 GTSNPN and CDR2 SVGIG come from the germline V gene (reference sequence). The CDR3 consists of 16 residues. Trimming stripped 2 bases from V and 2 bases from J, with 19 bases between. The CDR3 DNA reads as TGTGCCTGGAGTCCCCCCGCGGGACGGGTTACCTACGAGCAGTACTTC. Translated, it gives CAWSPPAGRVTYEQYF. The full variable domain, completed using reference TRBV30 and TRBJ2-7, is SQTIHQWPATLVQPVGSPLSLECTVEGTSNPNLYWYRQAAGRGLQLLFYSVGIGQISSEVPQNLSASRPQDRQFILSSKKLLLSDSGFYLCAWSPPAGRVTYEQYFGPGTRLTVT.

The chain uses TRBV5-1 and TRBJ1-2; no reliable D call. The V and J ends lost 0 bases and 4 bases respectively, with 10 bases between them. The CDR3 extends over 14 amino acids. CDR1 and CDR2 from the germline V gene are SGHRS and YFSETQ. This chain's CDR3 is CASSLGEGLYGYTF. The CDR3 region has the DNA TGCGCCAGCAGCTTGGGGGAAGGACTCTATGGCTACACCTTC.

The V call is TRBV5-4, the J call TRBJ2-7, with 7 bases aligning to TRBD1. The germline V gene has CDR1 SGHNT and CDR2 YYREEE (reference sequence). The CDR3 consists of 14 residues. The V gene end was trimmed by 2 bases and the J gene end by 2 bases; junction bases not matched to a gene: 4. This chain's CDR3 is CASSLSTGAYEQYF. CDR3 in DNA: TGTGCCAGCAGCTTATCTACAGGGGCCTACGAGCAGTACTTC.

This chain joins TRBV5-6 and TRBJ2-3; 10 nucleotides agree with TRBD2. There are 15 residues in the CDR3. The ends lost 3 bases at V and 6 bases at J; junction bases unmatched: 7. The germline gives CDR1 SGHDT, CDR2 YYEEEE. CDR3 protein: CASSYLAGVWDTQYF. DNA for the CDR3: TGTGCCAGCAGCTACCTAGCGGGAGTATGGGATACGCAGTATTTT. The entire variable domain, with the rest obtained from reference TRBV5-6 and TRBJ2-3, is as follows: DAGVTQSPTHLIKTRGQQVTLRCSPKSGHDTVSWYQQALGQGPQFIFQYYEEEERQRGNFPDRFSGHQFPNYSSELNVNALLLGDSALYLCASSYLAGVWDTQYFGPGTRLTVL.

The rearrangement links TRBV5-1 to TRBJ1-2; the D gene is possibly TRBD1 (6 bases). CDR3 length: 14 amino acids. Germline lookup yields CDR1 SGHRS and CDR2 YFSETQ. Trimming stripped 6 bases from V and 3 bases from J, with 15 bases between. For the CDR3, the DNA is TGCGCCAGCAACCCAGGGGTGGATTACTATGGCTACACCTTC. This encodes CASNPGVDYYGYTF.

This chain links TRBV27 with TRBJ1-4; 7 positions agree with TRBD1. The CDR3 has 15 residues. Germline assignment: CDR1 MNHEY and CDR2 SMNVEV (reference sequence). J lost 11 bases, V lost 6 bases, and 15 bases had no gene match. Here the CDR3 reads CASRRGGYRDKKLFF. Here the CDR3 DNA reads TGTGCCAGCAGGCGAGGGGGCTACAGAGACAAGAAACTGTTTTTT.

This chain uses TRBV7-6 with TRBJ1-3; D call uncertain. The CDR3 is 15 residues long. V was pared by 5 bases and J by 2 bases, with 13 bases between. The germline V gene has CDR1 SGHVS and CDR2 FNYEAQ. The CDR3 here is CASSRTRGAGNTIYF. The CDR3 region has the DNA TGTGCCAGCAGCCGAACCCGGGGTGCTGGAAACACCATATATTTT.